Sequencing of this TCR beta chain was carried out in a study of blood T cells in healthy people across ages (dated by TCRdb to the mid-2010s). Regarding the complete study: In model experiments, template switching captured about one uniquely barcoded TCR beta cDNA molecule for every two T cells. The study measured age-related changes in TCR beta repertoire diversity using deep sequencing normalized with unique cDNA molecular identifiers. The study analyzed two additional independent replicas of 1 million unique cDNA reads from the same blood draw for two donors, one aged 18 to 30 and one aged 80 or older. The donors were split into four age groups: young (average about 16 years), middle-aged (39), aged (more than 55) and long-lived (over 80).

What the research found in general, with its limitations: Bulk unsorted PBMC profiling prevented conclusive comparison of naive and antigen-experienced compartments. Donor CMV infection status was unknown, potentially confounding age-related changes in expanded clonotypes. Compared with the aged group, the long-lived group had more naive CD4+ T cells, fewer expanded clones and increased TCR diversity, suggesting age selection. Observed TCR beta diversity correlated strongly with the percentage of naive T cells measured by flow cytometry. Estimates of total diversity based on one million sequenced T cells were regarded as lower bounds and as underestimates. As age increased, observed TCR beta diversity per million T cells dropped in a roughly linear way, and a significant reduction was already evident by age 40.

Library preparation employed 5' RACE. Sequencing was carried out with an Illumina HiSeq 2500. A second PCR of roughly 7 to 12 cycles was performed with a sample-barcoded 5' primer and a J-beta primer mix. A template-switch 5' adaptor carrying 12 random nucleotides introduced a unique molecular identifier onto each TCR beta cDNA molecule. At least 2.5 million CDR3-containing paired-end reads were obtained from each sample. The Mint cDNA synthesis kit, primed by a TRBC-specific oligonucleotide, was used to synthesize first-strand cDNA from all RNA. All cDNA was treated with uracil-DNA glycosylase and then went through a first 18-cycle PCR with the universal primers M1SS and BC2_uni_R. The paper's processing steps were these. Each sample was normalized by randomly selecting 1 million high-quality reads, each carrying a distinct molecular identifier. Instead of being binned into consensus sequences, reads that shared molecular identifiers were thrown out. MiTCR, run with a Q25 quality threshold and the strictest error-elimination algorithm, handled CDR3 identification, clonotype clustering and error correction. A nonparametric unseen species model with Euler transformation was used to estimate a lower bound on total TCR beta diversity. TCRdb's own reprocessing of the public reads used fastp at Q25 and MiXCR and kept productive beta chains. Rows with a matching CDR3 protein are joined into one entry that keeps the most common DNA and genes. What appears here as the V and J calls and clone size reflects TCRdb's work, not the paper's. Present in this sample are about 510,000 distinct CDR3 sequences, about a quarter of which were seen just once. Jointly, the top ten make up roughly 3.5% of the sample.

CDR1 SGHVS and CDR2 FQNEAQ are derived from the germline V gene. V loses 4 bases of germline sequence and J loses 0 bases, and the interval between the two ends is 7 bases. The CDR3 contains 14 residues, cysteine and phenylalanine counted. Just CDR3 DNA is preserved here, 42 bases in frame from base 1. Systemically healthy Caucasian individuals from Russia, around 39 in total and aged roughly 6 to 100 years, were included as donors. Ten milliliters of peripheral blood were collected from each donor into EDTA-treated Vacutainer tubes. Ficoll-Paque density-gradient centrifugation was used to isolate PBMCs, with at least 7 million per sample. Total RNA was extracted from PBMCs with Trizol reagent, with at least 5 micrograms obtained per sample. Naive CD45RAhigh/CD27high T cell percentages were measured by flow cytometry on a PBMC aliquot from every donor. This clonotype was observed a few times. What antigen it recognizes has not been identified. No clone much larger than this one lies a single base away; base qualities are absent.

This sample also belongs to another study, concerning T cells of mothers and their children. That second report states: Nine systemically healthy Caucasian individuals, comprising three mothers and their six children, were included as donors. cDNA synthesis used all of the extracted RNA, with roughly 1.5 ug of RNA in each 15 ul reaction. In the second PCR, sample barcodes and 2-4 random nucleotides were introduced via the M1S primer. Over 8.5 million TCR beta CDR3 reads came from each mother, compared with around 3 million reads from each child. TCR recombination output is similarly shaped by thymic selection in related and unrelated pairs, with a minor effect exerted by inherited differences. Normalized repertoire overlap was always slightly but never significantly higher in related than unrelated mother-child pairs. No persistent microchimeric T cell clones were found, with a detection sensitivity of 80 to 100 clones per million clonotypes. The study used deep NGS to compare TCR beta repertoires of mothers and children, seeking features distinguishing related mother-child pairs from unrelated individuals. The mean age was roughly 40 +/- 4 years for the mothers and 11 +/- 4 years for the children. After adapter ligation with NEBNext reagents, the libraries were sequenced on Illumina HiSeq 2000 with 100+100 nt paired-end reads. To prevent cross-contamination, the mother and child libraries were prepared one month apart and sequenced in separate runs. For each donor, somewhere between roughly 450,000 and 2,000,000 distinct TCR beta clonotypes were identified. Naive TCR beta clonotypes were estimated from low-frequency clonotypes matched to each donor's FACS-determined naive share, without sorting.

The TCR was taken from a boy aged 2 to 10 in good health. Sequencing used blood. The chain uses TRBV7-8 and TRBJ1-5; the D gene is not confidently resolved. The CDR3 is CASSYSYSNQPQHF. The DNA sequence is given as TGTGCCAGCAGCTACAGTTATAGCAATCAGCCCCAGCATTTT.